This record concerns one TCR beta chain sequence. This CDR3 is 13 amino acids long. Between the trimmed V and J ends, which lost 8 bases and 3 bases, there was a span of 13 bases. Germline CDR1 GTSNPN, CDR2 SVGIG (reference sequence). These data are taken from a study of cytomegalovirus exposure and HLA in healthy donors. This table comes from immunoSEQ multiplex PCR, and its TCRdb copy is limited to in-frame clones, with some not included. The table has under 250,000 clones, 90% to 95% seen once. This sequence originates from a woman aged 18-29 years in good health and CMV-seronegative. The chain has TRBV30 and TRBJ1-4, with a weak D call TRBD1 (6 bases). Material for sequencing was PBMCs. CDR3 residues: CARRGGPNEKLFF. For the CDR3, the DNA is TGTGCCCGAAGGGGGGGCCCTAATGAAAAACTGTTTTTT.